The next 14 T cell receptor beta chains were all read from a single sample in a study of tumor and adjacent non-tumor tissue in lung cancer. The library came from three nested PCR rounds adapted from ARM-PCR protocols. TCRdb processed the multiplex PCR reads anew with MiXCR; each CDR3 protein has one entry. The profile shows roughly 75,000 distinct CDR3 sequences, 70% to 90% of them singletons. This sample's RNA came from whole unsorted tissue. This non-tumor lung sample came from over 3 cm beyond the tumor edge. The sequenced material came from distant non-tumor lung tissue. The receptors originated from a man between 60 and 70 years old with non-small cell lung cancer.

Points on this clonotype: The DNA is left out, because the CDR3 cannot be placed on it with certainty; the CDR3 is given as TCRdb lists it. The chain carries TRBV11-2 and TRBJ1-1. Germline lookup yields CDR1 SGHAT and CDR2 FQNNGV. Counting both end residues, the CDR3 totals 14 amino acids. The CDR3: CADSLVGRGTETFF.

CDR3 nucleotides: TGTGCCAGCAGCTACAGGGCGGGCGAGCAGTACTTC. It encodes CASSYRAGEQYF. V is TRBV11-2 and J is TRBJ2-7; D may be TRBD1 (6 bases). The CDR3 covers 12 residues. V was pared by 4 bases and J by 6 bases, with 10 bases between. In germline, CDR1 is SGHAT, CDR2 FQNNGV.

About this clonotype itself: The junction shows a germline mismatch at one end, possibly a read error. The CDR3 coding sequence is TGTGCCAACAGCTTAAAGCGGAACACTGAAACTCTCTTT. Protein sequence: CANSLKRNTETLF. The chain joins TRBV11-2 to TRBJ1-1; no clear D gene. Germline V gives CDR1 SGHAT, CDR2 FQNNGV. This CDR3 contains 13 residues. Based on the CDR3 plus reference TRBV11-2 and TRBJ1-1, the full variable domain is EAGVAQSPRYKIIEKRQSVAFWCNPISGHATLYWYQQILGQGPKLLIQFQNNGVVDDSQLPKDRFSAERLKGVDSTLKIQPAKLEDSAVYLCANSLKRNTETLFGQGTRLTVV.

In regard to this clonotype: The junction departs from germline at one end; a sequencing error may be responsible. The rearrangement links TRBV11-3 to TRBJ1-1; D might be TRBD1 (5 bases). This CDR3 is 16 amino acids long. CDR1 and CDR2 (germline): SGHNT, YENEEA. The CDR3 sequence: CVSNPTPGQLNTEAFF. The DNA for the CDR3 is TGTGTCAGCAACCCGACCCCGGGGCAACTGAACACTGAAGCTTTCTTT.

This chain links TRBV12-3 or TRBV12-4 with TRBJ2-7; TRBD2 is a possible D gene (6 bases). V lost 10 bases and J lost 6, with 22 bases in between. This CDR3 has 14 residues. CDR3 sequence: CANSAAGFRTEQYF. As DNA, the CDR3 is TGTGCCAACAGCGCCGCGGGATTCAGAACCGAGCAGTACTTC.

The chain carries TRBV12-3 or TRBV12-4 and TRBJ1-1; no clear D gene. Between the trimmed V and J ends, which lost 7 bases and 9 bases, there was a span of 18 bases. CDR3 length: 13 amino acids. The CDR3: CASTIYEGIKAFF. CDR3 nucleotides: TGTGCCAGCACCATATATGAGGGTATTAAAGCTTTCTTT.

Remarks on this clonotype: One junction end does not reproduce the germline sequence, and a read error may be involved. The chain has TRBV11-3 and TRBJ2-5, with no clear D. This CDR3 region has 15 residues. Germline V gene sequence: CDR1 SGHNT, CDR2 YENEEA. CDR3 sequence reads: CASNLEKVYQGTQYF. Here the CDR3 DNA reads TGTGCCAGCAACTTAGAAAAGGTGTACCAAGGGACCCAGTACTTC.

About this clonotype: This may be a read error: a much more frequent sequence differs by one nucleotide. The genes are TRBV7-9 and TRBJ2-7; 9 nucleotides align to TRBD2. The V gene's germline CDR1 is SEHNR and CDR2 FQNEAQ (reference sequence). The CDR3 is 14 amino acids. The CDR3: CASSLGGTSYGQYF. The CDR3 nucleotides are TGTGCCAGCAGCTTAGGAGGGACTAGCTACGGGCAGTACTTC.

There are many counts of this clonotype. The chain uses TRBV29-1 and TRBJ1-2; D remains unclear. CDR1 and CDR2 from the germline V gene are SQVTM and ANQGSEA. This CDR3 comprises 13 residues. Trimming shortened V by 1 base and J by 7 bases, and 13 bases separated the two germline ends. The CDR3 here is CSVEARRESGYTF. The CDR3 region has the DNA TGCAGCGTTGAAGCAAGGAGGGAAAGTGGCTACACCTTC.

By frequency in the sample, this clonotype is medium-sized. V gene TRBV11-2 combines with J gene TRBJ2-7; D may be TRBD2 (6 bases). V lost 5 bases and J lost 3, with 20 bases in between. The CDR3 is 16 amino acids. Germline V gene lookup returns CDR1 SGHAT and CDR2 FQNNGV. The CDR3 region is CASSPNYSGRRYEQYF. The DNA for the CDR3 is TGTGCCAGCAGCCCAAACTATAGCGGACGGCGCTACGAGCAGTACTTC. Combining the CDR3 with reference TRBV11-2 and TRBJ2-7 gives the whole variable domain EAGVAQSPRYKIIEKRQSVAFWCNPISGHATLYWYQQILGQGPKLLIQFQNNGVVDDSQLPKDRFSAERLKGVDSTLKIQPAKLEDSAVYLCASSPNYSGRRYEQYFGPGTRLTVT.

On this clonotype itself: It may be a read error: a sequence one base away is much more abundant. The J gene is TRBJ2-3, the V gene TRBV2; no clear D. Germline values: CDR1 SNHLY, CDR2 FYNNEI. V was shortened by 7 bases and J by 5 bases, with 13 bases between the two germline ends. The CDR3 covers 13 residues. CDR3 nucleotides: TGTGCCAGCAATGTCGACTCCAAAGATACGCAGTATTTT. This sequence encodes CASNVDSKDTQYF.

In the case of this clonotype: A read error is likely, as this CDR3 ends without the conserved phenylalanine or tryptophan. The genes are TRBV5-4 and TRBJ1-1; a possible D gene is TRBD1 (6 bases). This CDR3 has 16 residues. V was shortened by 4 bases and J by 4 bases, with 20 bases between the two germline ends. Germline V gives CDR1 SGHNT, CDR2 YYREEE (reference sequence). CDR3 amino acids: CASSPGMGALGTEAFL. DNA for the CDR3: TGTGCCAGCAGCCCCGGTATGGGGGCGTTGGGCACTGAAGCTTTCCTT.

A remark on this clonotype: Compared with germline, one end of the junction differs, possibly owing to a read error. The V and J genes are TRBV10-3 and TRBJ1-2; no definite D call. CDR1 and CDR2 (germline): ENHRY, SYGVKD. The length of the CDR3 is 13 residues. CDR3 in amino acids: CAINDEGNYAYTF. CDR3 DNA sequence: TGTGCCATCAATGATGAGGGCAACTATGCCTACACCTTC.

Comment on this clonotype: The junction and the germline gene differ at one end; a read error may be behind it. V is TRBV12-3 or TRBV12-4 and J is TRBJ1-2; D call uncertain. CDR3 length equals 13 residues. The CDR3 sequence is CAGSLDCVGGYTF. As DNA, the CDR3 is TGTGCCGGCAGCCTGGACTGTGTTGGAGGCTACACCTTC.